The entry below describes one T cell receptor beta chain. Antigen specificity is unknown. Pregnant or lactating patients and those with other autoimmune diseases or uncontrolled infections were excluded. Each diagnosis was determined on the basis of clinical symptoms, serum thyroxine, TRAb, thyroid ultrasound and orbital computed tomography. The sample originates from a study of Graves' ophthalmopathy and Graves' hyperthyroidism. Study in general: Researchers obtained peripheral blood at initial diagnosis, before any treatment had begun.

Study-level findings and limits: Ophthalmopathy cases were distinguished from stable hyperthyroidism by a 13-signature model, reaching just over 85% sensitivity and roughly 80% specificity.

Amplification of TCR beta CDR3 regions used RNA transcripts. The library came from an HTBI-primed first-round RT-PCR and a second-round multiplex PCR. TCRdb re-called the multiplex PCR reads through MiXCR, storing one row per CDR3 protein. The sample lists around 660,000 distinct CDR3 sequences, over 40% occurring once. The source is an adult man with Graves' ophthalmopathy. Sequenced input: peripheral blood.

In DNA form, the CDR3 reads TGTGCCATCAGTGAGAGGACAGAGACCCAGTACTTC. It is translated as CAISERTETQYF. This chain joins TRBV10-3 and TRBJ2-5; D is ambiguous. The CDR3 runs to 12 residues. V was trimmed by 2 bases and J by 4 bases, leaving 5 bases between them. Germline V gene data show CDR1 as ENHRY and CDR2 as SYGVKD.